This T cell receptor (beta chain) emerged from a study of CD8 T cells in ankylosing spondylitis. General study findings and limits: In the blood and synovial fluid of reactive arthritis, some motif variants had been previously reported. The clones that were linked to disease were reported to be significantly enriched in matched synovial fluid samples from ankylosing spondylitis patients. Disease-linked clones bore a CD8+ phenotype and were relatively rare in peripheral blood. A TCR beta motif of 7 or 8 highly homologous variants appeared characteristic of ankylosing spondylitis blood.

The V gene lost 4 bases and the J gene lost 6 bases, with 13 bases spanning the gap. Germline V gives CDR1 DFQATT, CDR2 SNEGSKA (reference sequence). The CDR3 totals 12 residues. Molecular-barcoded quantitative 5'-RACE produced these TCR beta libraries. TCRdb ran MiXCR on the 5' RACE reads and lists one entry per CDR3 protein. Of roughly 700,000 distinct CDR3 sequences detected, 15% to 20% appear once; the ten largest clones hold around 19%. In the case of this clonotype: Its antigen is as yet unknown.

The specimen was blood, either unsorted or a sorted T cell fraction (not recorded which). This receptor was obtained from a male donor with ankylosing spondylitis. The rearrangement joins TRBV20-1 to TRBJ2-7; D gene ambiguous. The CDR3 DNA reads as TGCAGTGCTATGCTAGGCATGGTCGAGCAGTACTTC. This sequence encodes CSAMLGMVEQYF.